One sample yielded the 13 T cell receptor beta chains listed below, sequenced in a study of Graves' ophthalmopathy and Graves' hyperthyroidism. Using RNA transcripts, the TCR beta CDR3 regions were amplified. Following a first-round RT-PCR that used HTBI primers, a second-round multiplex PCR was carried out. TCRdb called the multiplex PCR reads again in MiXCR, with one record for every CDR3 protein. This table has 200,000 to 250,000 distinct CDR3 sequences, around 42% appearing once. Material: peripheral blood. Receptors were obtained from an adult man with Graves' ophthalmopathy.

This clonotype was observed many times. The V gene is TRBV29-1, the J gene TRBJ1-5; TRBD1 matches at 8 bases. The CDR3 totals 14 residues. The germline gives CDR1 SQVTM, CDR2 ANQGSEA. The V and J ends lost 6 bases and 6 bases, in that order; junction bases with no gene match: 10. CDR3 loop: CSVATGVGIQPQHF. CDR3 sequence (DNA): TGCAGCGTGGCGACAGGGGTAGGCATTCAGCCCCAGCATTTT.

In its sample, this clonotype was seen a few times. The chain links TRBV11-2 to TRBJ2-7, with 13 bases fitting TRBD2. From germline, CDR1 is SGHAT and CDR2 FQNNGV. The length of the CDR3 is 15 residues. The junction had 3 bases not matched to a gene; V was cut back by 5 bases and J by 2 bases. The CDR3 here is CASSRGTSGAYEQYF. CDR3 nucleotide sequence: TGTGCCAGCAGCAGGGGGACTAGCGGGGCCTACGAGCAGTACTTC.

The V call is TRBV2, the J call TRBJ2-1; D perhaps matches TRBD2 (5 bases). The CDR3 length is 11 residues. Deletions cut 6 bases from V and 9 bases from J, with 9 bases between. Germline V lookup: CDR1 SNHLY, CDR2 FYNNEI. The CDR3 region has the DNA TGTGCCAGCAGAAGAAGCGGTGAGCAGTTCTTC. Its translation: CASRRSGEQFF.

The V and J genes are TRBV7-2 and TRBJ1-6; tentative D call: TRBD1 (6 bases). V lost 3 bases, J lost 3 bases, and 18 bases lay in between. This CDR3 is 18 amino acids long. CDR1 SGHTA and CDR2 FQGNSA come from the germline V gene. CDR3 sequence reads: CASSLGAGITNYNSPLHF. The CDR3 nucleotides read TGTGCCAGCAGCTTGGGGGCAGGCATTACCAACTATAATTCACCCCTCCACTTT.

The rearrangement links TRBV7-6 to TRBJ1-6; possibly TRBD1 for D (6 bases). V lost 5 bases and J 7 bases, leaving 15 bases between the germline ends. The length of the CDR3 is 15 residues. CDR1 and CDR2 (germline): SGHVS, FNYEAQ. CDR3 protein: CASSASDSGNSPLHF. CDR3 DNA sequence: TGTGCCAGCAGCGCATCGGACAGCGGAAATTCACCCCTCCACTTT.

About this clonotype: Lacking the conserved final phenylalanine or tryptophan, this CDR3 likely reflects a read error. The V and J genes are TRBV25-1 and TRBJ1-2; no clear D gene. The V and J ends lost 5 bases and 4 bases respectively, with 8 bases between them. The CDR3 sequence is 12 residues long. The germline CDR1 and CDR2 sequences are MGHDK and SYGVNS. The CDR3 reads CASSLRGYGYTL. The CDR3 DNA sequence: TGTGCCAGCAGTTTACGAGGCTATGGCTACACCCTC.

The chain employs TRBV4-1 and TRBJ2-7, with D perhaps matching TRBD1 (5 bases). CDR3 length equals 13 residues. Germline values: CDR1 MGHRA, CDR2 YSYEKL. Trimming left V 7 bases short and J 12 bases short, with 22 bases between. This chain's CDR3 is CASTRDLQGGPYF. For the CDR3, the DNA is TGCGCCAGCACCCGAGACCTTCAGGGTGGTCCGTACTTC.

The chain carries TRBV15 and TRBJ2-7; D uncertain. The CDR3 has 16 amino acids. V gave up 0 bases and J gave up 0 bases, with 12 bases separating them. In germline, CDR1 is LNHNV, CDR2 YYDKDF (reference sequence). The CDR3 coding sequence is TGTGCCACCAGCAGAGATTTCCCCGACGGCTCCTACGAGCAGTACTTC. Encoded protein: CATSRDFPDGSYEQYF.

The chain has TRBV2 and TRBJ2-2; TRBD1 matches at 8 bases. J lost 1 base, V lost 7 bases, and 5 bases had no gene match. Germline-derived CDR1 and CDR2 are SNHLY and FYNNEI. The CDR3 runs to 15 residues. The CDR3 is CASILDRGNTGELFF. The CDR3 DNA reads as TGTGCCAGCATCCTTGACAGGGGGAACACCGGGGAGCTGTTTTTT.

This chain connects TRBV2 to TRBJ1-1, with 7 bases that match TRBD1. The CDR3 has 13 residues. Losses at the gene ends were 7 bases for V and 3 bases for J; bases not matched to a gene: 5. CDR1 is SNHLY, CDR2 FYNNEI, per germline. Here the CDR3 DNA reads TGTGCCAGCACATTCACAGGGGACACTGAAGCTTTCTTT. Translating gives CASTFTGDTEAFF. The full variable domain, completed using reference TRBV2 and TRBJ1-1, is EPEVTQTPSHQVTQMGQEVILRCVPISNHLYFYWYRQILGQKVEFLVSFYNNEISEKSEIFDDQFSVERPDGSNFTLKIRSTKLEDSAMYFCASTFTGDTEAFFGQGTRLTVV.

The chain couples TRBV12-3 or TRBV12-4 to TRBJ2-7; 8 nucleotides agree with TRBD2. The ends lost 4 bases at V and 7 bases at J; junction bases unmatched: 6. The CDR3 is 13 residues long. In nucleotides, the CDR3 is TGTGCCAGCAGTTCCGGGACTAGAACTGAGCAGTACTTC. It encodes CASSSGTRTEQYF.

This clonotype showed up many times. The V call is TRBV10-3, the J call TRBJ2-7, with D hard to call. Germline V CDR1 and CDR2: ENHRY, SYGVKD. The CDR3 runs 12 residues. Trimming took off 1 base at V and 4 bases at J, with 5 bases between the two ends. The chain's CDR3 is CAISEFGYEQYF. The CDR3 DNA follows: TGTGCCATCAGTGAGTTCGGTTACGAGCAGTACTTC.

The chain carries TRBV19 and TRBJ2-5, with 8 bases lining up with TRBD1. J gave up 1 base and V 2 bases, and 9 bases lay outside the gene matches. Germline V gives CDR1 LNHDA, CDR2 SQIVND (reference sequence). The CDR3 contains 17 residues. This chain's CDR3 is CASSIYGLGTGQETQYF. The CDR3 DNA is TGTGCCAGTAGTATATATGGCCTAGGGACAGGCCAAGAGACCCAGTACTTC.